This entry describes one T cell receptor beta chain. This entry belongs to a study of blood T cell repertoires in COVID-19. Each participant's cohort was designated according to participant-reported clinical history. This CDR3 is 17 amino acids long. Trimming shortened V by 1 base and J by 1 base, and 17 bases separated the two germline ends. Germline V lookup: CDR1 LGHDT, CDR2 YNNKEL (reference sequence). TCRdb's table, derived via immunoSEQ multiplex PCR, lists solely in-frame clones and lacks some. Of about 300,000 clones listed, roughly nine tenths are singletons. Sequenced sample: PBMCs or T cells enriched from blood (not recorded which). The chain carries TRBV3-1 (or the pseudogene TRBV3-2) and TRBJ2-7, with a possible D match to TRBD2 (5 bases). The sequence was collected from a woman aged 45-60 years who had been exposed to COVID-19. CDR3 nucleotides: TGTGCCAGCAGCCAAGGGTCTTGGACTGTAGCTTCCTACGAGCAGTACTTC. The encoded protein is CASSQGSWTVASYEQYF.